These T cell receptor beta chains were read from a single sample in a study. Using its own MiXCR run on the RT-PCR reads, TCRdb lists one record per CDR3 protein. Among almost 700,000 distinct CDR3 sequences listed, 12% to 15% were seen once. The sample was memory CD4+ T cells from blood. Source of these receptors: a female donor in good health, serving as a healthy control. Each CDR3 is given with its conserved first and last residue. D genes are given only for firm matches.

d_call | j_call | cdr3_length | v_call | cdr3_aa
NA | TRBJ1-3 | 14 | TRBV30 | CAWSSGFSGNTIYF
NA | TRBJ2-7 | 16 | TRBV19 | CASSERQAQRPYEQYF
NA | TRBJ1-2 | 16 | TRBV6-5 | CASSYSSGFGNYGYTF
TRBD2 | TRBJ2-7 | 19 | TRBV7-8 | CASSLGGLAGGAVSYEQYF
NA | TRBJ1-1 | 15 | TRBV7-9 | CASSLEGTGEYGAFF
NA | TRBJ2-5 | 17 | TRBV4-2 | CASSQVDGLGSQETQYF
NA | TRBJ2-1 | 12 | TRBV12-3/TRBV12-4 | CASSWGDNEQFF
NA | TRBJ2-5 | 14 | TRBV5-1 | CASSFLGTQETQYF
NA | TRBJ1-2 | 14 | TRBV5-1 | CASSWSGEYYGYTF
TRBD1 | TRBJ2-1 | 15 | TRBV20-1 | CSAPPRDRAVNEQFF
TRBD1 | TRBJ1-1 | 15 | TRBV3-1 | CASSLPTTGRTEAFF
TRBD2 | TRBJ2-2 | 14 | TRBV6-2/TRBV6-3 | CASVVAGKAGELFF
NA | TRBJ1-1 | 13 | TRBV6-5 | CASKSQGETEAIF
NA | TRBJ1-5 | 16 | TRBV5-1 | CASSLEGGAGGQPQHF
NA | TRBJ2-1 | 13 | TRBV20-1 | CSASSGSEGEQFF
NA | TRBJ1-5 | 17 | TRBV12-3/TRBV12-4 | CASSPLGRGGSNQPQHF
NA | TRBJ1-2 | 13 | TRBV20-1 | CSASHTSKAGYTF
TRBD1 | TRBJ1-2 | 13 | TRBV29-1 | CSAKTGVDYGYTF
NA | TRBJ1-1 | 13 | TRBV10-3 | CAITLGGNTEAFF
NA | TRBJ1-1 | 12 | TRBV12-3/TRBV12-4 | CASIERGTEAFF
TRBD1 | TRBJ1-1 | 12 | TRBV28 | CASTPQGAEAFF
NA | TRBJ2-7 | 17 | TRBV6-5 | CASGYRRGGGGAYEQYF
TRBD1 | TRBJ2-5 | 14 | TRBV18 | CASSIRQGQETQYF
NA | TRBJ2-1 | 16 | TRBV12-3/TRBV12-4 | CASNYVAGTVVWEQFF
NA | TRBJ2-4 | 16 | TRBV2 | CASSPEAASAGNIQYF
NA | TRBJ2-5 | 14 | TRBV14 | CASSQVHFQGSQYF
NA | TRBJ1-1 | 13 | TRBV6-2/TRBV6-3 | CASNPGPVTEAFF
NA | TRBJ1-2 | 13 | TRBV4-3 | CASSQERAAGYTF
NA | TRBJ2-2 | 14 | TRBV20-1 | CSATGPTNTGELFF
NA | TRBJ1-1 | 13 | TRBV5-5 | CASSLVRGAEAFF
NA | TRBJ2-1 | 12 | TRBV6-1 | CASTRESNEQFF
NA | TRBJ2-2 | 14 | TRBV29-1 | CSVATTMDTGELFF
NA | TRBJ1-5 | 14 | TRBV6-2/TRBV6-3 | CASRDRNSNQPQHF
NA | TRBJ2-1 | 15 | TRBV6-6 | CASSYDGSKGNEQFF
NA | TRBJ1-1 | 11 | TRBV2 | CASTGGTEAFF
NA | TRBJ2-1 | 13 | TRBV9 | CASSVEGGNEQFF
TRBD2 | TRBJ2-1 | 13 | TRBV5-1 | CASSPGTRNEQFF